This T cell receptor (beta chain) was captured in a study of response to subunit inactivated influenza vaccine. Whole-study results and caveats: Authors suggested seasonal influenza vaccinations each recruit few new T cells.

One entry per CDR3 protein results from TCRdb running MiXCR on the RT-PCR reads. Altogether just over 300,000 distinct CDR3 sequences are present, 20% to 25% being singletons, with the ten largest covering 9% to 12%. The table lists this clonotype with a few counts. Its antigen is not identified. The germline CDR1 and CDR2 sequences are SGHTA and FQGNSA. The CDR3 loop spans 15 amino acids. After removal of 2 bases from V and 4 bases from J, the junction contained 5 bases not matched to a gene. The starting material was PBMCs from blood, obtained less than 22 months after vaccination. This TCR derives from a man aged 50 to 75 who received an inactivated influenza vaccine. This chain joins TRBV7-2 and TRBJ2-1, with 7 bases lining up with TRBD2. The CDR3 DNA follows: TGTGCCAGCAGCTTAAATGGACTAGATTACAATGAGCAGTTCTTC. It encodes CASSLNGLDYNEQFF.